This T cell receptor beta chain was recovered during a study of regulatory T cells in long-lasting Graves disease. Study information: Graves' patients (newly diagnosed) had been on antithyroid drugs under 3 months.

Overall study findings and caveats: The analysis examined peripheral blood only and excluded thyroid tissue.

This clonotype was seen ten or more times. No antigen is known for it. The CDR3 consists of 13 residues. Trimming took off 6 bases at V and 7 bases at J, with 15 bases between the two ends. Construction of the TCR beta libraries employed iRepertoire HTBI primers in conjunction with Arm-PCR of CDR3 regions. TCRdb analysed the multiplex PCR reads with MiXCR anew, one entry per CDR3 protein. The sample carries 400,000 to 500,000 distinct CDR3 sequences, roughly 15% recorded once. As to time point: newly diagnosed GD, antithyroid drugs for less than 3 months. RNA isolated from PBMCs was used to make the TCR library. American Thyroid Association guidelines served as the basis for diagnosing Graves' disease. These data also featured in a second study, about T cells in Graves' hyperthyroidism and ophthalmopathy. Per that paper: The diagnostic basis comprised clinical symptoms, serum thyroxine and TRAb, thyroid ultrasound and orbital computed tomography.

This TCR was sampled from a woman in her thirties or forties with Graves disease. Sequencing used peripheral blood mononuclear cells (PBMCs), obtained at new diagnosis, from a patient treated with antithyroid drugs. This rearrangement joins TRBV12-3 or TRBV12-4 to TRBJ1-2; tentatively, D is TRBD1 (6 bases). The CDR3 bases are TGTGCCAGCAGACAGGGAGTAAGGGCTGGCTACACCTTC. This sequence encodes CASRQGVRAGYTF.